The 18 T cell receptor beta chains below come from one sample, sequenced in a study of T cells in Graves' hyperthyroidism and ophthalmopathy. Authors of the study amplified TCR beta CDR3 regions from RNA transcripts. TCR CDR3 regions were first amplified by RT-PCR with HTBI primers. TCRdb re-called the multiplex PCR reads with MiXCR, one entry per CDR3 protein. The profile covers about 500,000 distinct CDR3 sequences, with roughly 17% appearing a single time and around 19% taken by the ten largest. Sequences were obtained from blood. The receptors were sampled from a woman aged 18-29 years with Graves' hyperthyroidism.

This clonotype was seen more than once but under ten times. The rearrangement uses TRBV7-9 and TRBJ2-5; the D gene could be TRBD1 or TRBD2 (5 bases each). Trimming left V 3 bases short and J 4 bases short, with 12 bases between. The CDR3 has 14 amino acids. Germline-derived CDR1 and CDR2 are SEHNR and FQNEAQ (reference sequence). The CDR3 nucleotides read TGTGCCAGCAGCTTTTTGTCCGGGGCAGAGACCCAGTACTTC. Its translation is CASSFLSGAETQYF.

This clonotype was detected only a few times. One junction end disagrees with the germline gene, perhaps due to a read error. The chain's CDR3 is CVSSYSSGRGADTQYF. Written as DNA, the CDR3 is TGTGTCAGCAGTTACTCCAGCGGGAGGGGGGCAGATACGCAGTATTTT. This sequence joins TRBV6-6 and TRBJ2-3; TRBD2 matches 10 bases. This CDR3 is 16 amino acids long. CDR1 is MNHNY, CDR2 SVGAGI, per germline (reference sequence).

This clonotype was observed at least ten times. The rearrangement uses TRBV4-2 and TRBJ2-1; TRBD1 matches at 8 bases. Germline trimming cut 0 bases from V and 10 bases from J; bases unmatched to any gene: 11. CDR3 size: 16 residues. Germline CDR1 LGHNA, CDR2 YNFKEQ. CDR3 sequence: CASSQDLQGGDREQFF. Written as DNA, the CDR3 is TGTGCCAGCAGCCAAGATCTACAGGGGGGAGACAGGGAGCAGTTCTTC.

The chain couples TRBV7-2 to TRBJ2-5; TRBD2 aligns across 8 bases. The CDR3 contains 15 residues. The trim removed 5 bases at V and 2 bases at J, leaving 7 bases unmatched. Germline-derived CDR1 and CDR2 are SGHTA and FQGNSA. The CDR3 protein is CASSTRGGGQETQYF. DNA for the CDR3: TGTGCCAGCAGCACCAGGGGCGGGGGGCAAGAGACCCAGTACTTC.

This clonotype was counted at least ten times. The rearrangement uses TRBV28 and TRBJ2-7; D is unclear. Germline V gene data show CDR1 as MDHEN and CDR2 as SYDVKM. V lost 3 bases and J 7 bases, leaving 10 bases between the germline ends. The CDR3 contains 12 residues. The CDR3 protein is CASSLSVGEQYF. The DNA of the CDR3 is TGTGCCAGCAGTTTGAGCGTGGGTGAGCAGTACTTC.

The rearrangement joins TRBV12-5 to TRBJ2-1; D may match TRBD1 or TRBD2 (5 bases each). CDR1 LGHNT and CDR2 FRNRAP come from the germline V gene. V dropped 0 bases and J dropped 7 bases, with 16 bases sitting between them. This CDR3 is built from 16 residues. The CDR3 nucleotides read TGTGCTAGTGGTTTGGTGGTGAAGAAGTGGGGGAATGAGCAGTTCTTC. This sequence encodes CASGLVVKKWGNEQFF.

This clonotype was observed a handful of times. The gene calls are TRBV4-1 and TRBJ1-1; no clear D. Trimming stripped 1 base from V and 8 bases from J, with 14 bases between. The CDR3 runs 14 residues. The germline CDR1 and CDR2 sequences are MGHRA and YSYEKL. As DNA, the CDR3 is TGCGCCAGCAGCCAAGTAGGCGGGAACGAAGAAGCTTTCTTT. Translation: CASSQVGGNEEAFF.

The sample holds a few counts of this clonotype. Here the CDR3 reads CASSSKGARDTQYF. CDR3 sequence (DNA): TGTGCCAGCAGTTCTAAGGGGGCGAGAGATACGCAGTATTTT. The rearrangement joins TRBV6-2 or TRBV6-3 to TRBJ2-3; 7 nucleotides align to TRBD1. CDR3 length: 14 residues. Germline values: CDR1 MNHEY, CDR2 SVGEGT. Unmatched junction bases numbered 6, after V lost 4 bases and J lost 5 bases.

Ten or more counts support this clonotype. The V call is TRBV2, the J call TRBJ1-4, with D unclear. This CDR3 has 13 amino acids. Germline V gene lookup returns CDR1 SNHLY and CDR2 FYNNEI. V shed 8 bases and J shed 0 bases, with 7 bases lying between them. CDR3 loop: CASESTTNEKLFF. The CDR3, as DNA: TGTGCCAGCGAGAGTACAACTAATGAAAAACTGTTTTTT.

The V gene is TRBV27, the J gene TRBJ1-5; D not resolved. Trimming removed 3 bases at V and 2 bases at J, with 17 bases between. The CDR3 runs 17 residues. From germline, CDR1 is MNHEY and CDR2 SMNVEV (reference sequence). DNA for the CDR3: TGTGCCAGCAGTTTGGTCTCTGGTGGTGGGGGCAATCAGCCCCAGCATTTT. This gives the protein CASSLVSGGGGNQPQHF.

The J gene is TRBJ1-1, the V gene TRBV7-2; D is possibly TRBD1 (6 bases). This CDR3 is built from 17 residues. Between the trimmed V and J ends, which lost 1 base and 4 bases, there was a span of 19 bases. Germline assignment: CDR1 SGHTA and CDR2 FQGNSA. DNA of the CDR3: TGTGCCAGCAGCTTAGTTGGAGGCGGGCGAGGGGGCACTGAAGCTTTCTTT. Amino acids: CASSLVGGGRGGTEAFF. Variable domain in full (rest from reference TRBV7-2 and TRBJ1-1): GAGVSQSPSNKVTEKGKDVELRCDPISGHTALYWYRQSLGQGLEFLIYFQGNSAPDKSGLPSDRFSAERTGGSVSTLTIQRTQQEDSAVYLCASSLVGGGRGGTEAFFGQGTRLTVV.

This clonotype showed up just a few times. This chain links TRBV9 with TRBJ1-2, with D tentatively TRBD1 (6 bases). In germline, CDR1 is SGDLS, CDR2 YYNGEE. V was trimmed by 0 bases and J by 8 bases, leaving 17 bases between them. The CDR3 spans 15 residues. The CDR3 spells CASSVDEGGYGGYTF. The CDR3 bases are TGTGCCAGCAGCGTAGATGAGGGGGGATACGGGGGCTACACCTTC.

This clonotype was counted at least ten times. The V gene is TRBV5-6, the J gene TRBJ2-1; 7 bases line up with TRBD2. The CDR3 has 16 amino acids. In germline, CDR1 is SGHDT, CDR2 YYEEEE. The J segment lost 9 bases and the V segment lost 0 bases, leaving 12 bases of the junction unmatched. The CDR3 DNA is TGTGCCAGCAGCTTGGGACCGGGACTAACATCGGGTGAGCAGTTCTTC. Translating gives CASSLGPGLTSGEQFF.

The sample holds a few counts of this clonotype. This chain links TRBV7-9 with TRBJ2-1; 8 bases are a match to TRBD2. The CDR3 sequence is 16 residues long. Trimming cost V 2 bases and J 2 bases; bases outside gene matches: 5. CDR1 and CDR2 (germline): SEHNR, FQNEAQ (reference sequence). CDR3 coding DNA: TGTGCCAGCAGCTTATTTAGCGGGAACGCCTACAATGAGCAGTTCTTC. This sequence encodes CASSLFSGNAYNEQFF.

Turning to this clonotype: A much larger clonotype is one base distant, so this may be a read error. The rearrangement uses TRBV18 and TRBJ1-1; D not certain. The CDR3 sequence is 13 residues long. CDR1 and CDR2 (germline): KGHSH, LQKENI. The CDR3 protein is CASSPPNAPEGFF. The CDR3, as DNA: TGTGCCAGCTCACCACCGAATGCGCCTGAAGGTTTCTTT.

This clonotype was recorded once. This rearrangement joins TRBV6-2 or TRBV6-3 to TRBJ2-2; 8 nucleotides line up with TRBD1. The CDR3 runs 15 residues. Looked up from germline, CDR1 is MNHEY and CDR2 is SVGEGT. The J segment lost 5 bases and the V segment lost 0 bases, leaving 2 bases of the junction unmatched. The CDR3 spells CASSYSRQGTGELFF. The CDR3 DNA follows: TGTGCCAGCAGTTACTCTCGACAGGGGACCGGGGAGCTGTTTTTT.

This clonotype was picked up a small number of times. V gene TRBV9 combines with J gene TRBJ1-5; D remains ambiguous. Germline loops: CDR1 SGDLS, CDR2 YYNGEE. The CDR3 runs 15 residues. The germline V and J ends were trimmed by 3 bases and 0 bases, with 10 bases remaining between them. CDR3 residues: CASSASGYSNQPQHF. Here the CDR3 DNA reads TGTGCCAGCAGCGCGTCAGGTTATAGCAATCAGCCCCAGCATTTT.

The V and J genes are TRBV7-2 and TRBJ2-1, with D possibly TRBD2 on 7 matching bases. CDR3 length: 15 residues. Germline loops: CDR1 SGHTA, CDR2 FQGNSA. V lost 4 bases and J 8 bases, leaving 18 bases between the germline ends. CDR3 sequence: CASSWEGGYLDEQFF. In nucleotides, the CDR3 is TGTGCCAGCAGCTGGGAGGGGGGGTATCTTGATGAGCAGTTCTTC.